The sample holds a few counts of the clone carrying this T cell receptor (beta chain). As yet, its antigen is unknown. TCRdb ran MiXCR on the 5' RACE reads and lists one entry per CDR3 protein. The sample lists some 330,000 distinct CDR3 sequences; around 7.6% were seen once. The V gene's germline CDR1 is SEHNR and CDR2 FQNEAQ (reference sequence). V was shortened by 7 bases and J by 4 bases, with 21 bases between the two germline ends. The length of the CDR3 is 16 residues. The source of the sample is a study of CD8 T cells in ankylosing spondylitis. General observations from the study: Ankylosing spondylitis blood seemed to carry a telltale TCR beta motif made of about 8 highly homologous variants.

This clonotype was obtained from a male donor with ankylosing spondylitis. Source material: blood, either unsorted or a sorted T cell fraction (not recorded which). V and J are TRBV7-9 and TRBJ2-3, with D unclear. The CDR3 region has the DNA TGTGCCAGCACCCTATACCAGGCTCCCGGAGCAGATACGCAGTATTTT. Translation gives CASTLYQAPGADTQYF.